This TCR beta chain was retrieved from a study of T cell responses to AZD1222 COVID-19 vaccine. Measured with immunoSEQ multiplex PCR; TCRdb has only the in-frame clones, and not every one. The sample lists tens of thousands of clones, roughly 88% occurring once. CDR3 length: 14 residues. The ends were cut back, 2 bases at V and 2 bases at J, with 7 bases in the middle. Germline V gene lookup returns CDR1 KGHSH and CDR2 LQKENI. The chain recombines TRBV18 with TRBJ1-3; D remains ambiguous. The sequencing here drew on peripheral blood, taken on day 0 of AZD1222 vaccination. The receptor's source is an adult in good health. The CDR3 bases are TGTGCCAGCTCACCATACGGTACTGGAAACACCATATATTTT. This sequence encodes CASSPYGTGNTIYF.